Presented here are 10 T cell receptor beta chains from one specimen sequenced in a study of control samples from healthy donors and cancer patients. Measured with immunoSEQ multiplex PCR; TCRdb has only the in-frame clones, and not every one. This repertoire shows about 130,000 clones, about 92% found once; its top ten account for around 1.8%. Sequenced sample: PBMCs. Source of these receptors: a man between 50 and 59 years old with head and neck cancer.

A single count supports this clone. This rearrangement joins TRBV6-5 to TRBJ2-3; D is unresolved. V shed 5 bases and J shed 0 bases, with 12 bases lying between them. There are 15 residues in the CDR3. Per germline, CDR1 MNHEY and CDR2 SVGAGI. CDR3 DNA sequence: TGTGCCAGCAGTCCCCCCCTTTCTAGCACAGATACGCAGTATTTT. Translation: CASSPPLSSTDTQYF.

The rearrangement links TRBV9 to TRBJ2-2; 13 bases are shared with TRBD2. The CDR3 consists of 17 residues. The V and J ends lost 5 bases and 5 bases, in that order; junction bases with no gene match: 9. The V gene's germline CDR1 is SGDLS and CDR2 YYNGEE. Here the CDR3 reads CASSATGTSGVTGELFF. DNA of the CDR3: TGTGCCAGCAGTGCAACCGGGACTAGCGGGGTGACCGGGGAGCTGTTTTTT.

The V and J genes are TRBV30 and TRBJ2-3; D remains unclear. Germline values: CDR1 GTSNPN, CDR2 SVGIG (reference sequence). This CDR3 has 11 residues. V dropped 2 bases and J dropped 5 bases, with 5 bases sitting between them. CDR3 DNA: TGTGCCTGGAGTCTACTAGATACGCAGTATTTT. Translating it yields CAWSLLDTQYF.

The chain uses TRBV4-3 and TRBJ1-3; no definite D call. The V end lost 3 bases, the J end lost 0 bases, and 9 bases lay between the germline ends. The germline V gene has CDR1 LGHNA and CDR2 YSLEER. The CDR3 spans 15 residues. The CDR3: CASSHERFSGNTIYF. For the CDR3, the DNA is TGCGCCAGCAGCCATGAGAGGTTCTCTGGAAACACCATATATTTT.

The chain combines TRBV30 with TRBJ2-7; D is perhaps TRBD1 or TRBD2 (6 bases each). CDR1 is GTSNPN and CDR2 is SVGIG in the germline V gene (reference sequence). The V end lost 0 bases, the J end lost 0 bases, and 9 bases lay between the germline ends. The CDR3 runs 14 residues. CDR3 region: CAWSVGGSSYEQYF. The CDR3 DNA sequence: TGTGCCTGGAGTGTAGGGGGGTCCTCCTACGAGCAGTACTTC.

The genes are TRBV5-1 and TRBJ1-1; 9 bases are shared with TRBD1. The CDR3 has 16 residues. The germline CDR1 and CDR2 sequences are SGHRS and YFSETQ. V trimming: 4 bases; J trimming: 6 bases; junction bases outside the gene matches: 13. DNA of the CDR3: TGCGCCAGCAGCGCGCGGGACAGGGAATTGGGAGCTGAAGCTTTCTTT. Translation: CASSARDRELGAEAFF.

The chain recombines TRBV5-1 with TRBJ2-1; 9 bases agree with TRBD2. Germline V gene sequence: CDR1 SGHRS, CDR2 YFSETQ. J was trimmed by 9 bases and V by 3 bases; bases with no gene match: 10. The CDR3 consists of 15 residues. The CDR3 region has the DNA TGCGCCAGCAGCTGGATGGCTAGCGGGGATGGTGAGCAGTTCTTC. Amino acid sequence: CASSWMASGDGEQFF.

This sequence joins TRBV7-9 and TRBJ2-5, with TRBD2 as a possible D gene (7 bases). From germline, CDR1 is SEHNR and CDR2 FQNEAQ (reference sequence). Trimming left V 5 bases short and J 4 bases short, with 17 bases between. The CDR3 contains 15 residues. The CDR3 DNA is TGTGCCAGCAGCCCCTTTGGGGGGGGCGTAGAGACCCAGTACTTC. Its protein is CASSPFGGGVETQYF.

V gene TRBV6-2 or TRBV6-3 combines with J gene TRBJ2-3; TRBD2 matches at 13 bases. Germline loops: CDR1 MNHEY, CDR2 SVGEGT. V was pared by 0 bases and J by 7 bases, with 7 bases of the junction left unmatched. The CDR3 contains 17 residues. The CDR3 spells CASSYSWTSGGRNTQYF. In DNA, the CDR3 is TGTGCCAGCAGTTACTCGTGGACTAGCGGGGGTAGAAATACGCAGTATTTT.

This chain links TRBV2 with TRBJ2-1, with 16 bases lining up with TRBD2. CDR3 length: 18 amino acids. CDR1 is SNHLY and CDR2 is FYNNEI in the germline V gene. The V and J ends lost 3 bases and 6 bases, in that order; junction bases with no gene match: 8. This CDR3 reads CASSEAGTSGGAGNEQFF. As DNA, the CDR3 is TGTGCCAGCAGTGAGGCCGGGACTAGCGGGGGGGCCGGCAATGAGCAGTTCTTC.